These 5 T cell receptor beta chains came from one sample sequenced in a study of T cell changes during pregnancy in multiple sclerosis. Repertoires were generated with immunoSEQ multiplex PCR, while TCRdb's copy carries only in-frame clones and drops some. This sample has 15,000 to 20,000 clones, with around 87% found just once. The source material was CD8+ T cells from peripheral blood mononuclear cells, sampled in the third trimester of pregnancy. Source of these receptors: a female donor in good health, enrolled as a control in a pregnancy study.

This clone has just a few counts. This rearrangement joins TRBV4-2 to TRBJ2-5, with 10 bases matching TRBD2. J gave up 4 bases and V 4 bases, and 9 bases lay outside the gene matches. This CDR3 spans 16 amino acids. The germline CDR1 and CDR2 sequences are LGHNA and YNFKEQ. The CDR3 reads CASSPGLAGVSETQYF. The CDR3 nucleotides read TGTGCCAGCAGCCCCGGTCTAGCGGGAGTCTCAGAGACCCAGTACTTC.

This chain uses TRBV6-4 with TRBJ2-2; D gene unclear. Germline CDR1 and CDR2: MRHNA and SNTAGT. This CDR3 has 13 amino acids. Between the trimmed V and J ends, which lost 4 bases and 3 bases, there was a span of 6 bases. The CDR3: CASSVGDTGELFF. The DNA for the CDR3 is TGTGCCAGCAGTGTCGGTGACACCGGGGAGCTGTTTTTT.

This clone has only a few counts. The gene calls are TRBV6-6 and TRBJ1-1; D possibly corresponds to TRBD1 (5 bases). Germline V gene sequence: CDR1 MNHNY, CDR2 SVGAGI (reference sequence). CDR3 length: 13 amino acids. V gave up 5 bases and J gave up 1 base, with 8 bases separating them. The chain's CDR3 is CASSDGQNTEAFF. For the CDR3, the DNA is TGTGCCAGCAGTGATGGACAGAACACTGAAGCTTTCTTT.

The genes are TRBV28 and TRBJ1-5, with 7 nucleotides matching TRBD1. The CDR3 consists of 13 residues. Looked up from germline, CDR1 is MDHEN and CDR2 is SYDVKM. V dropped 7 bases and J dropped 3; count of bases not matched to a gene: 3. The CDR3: CASIGTDNQPQHF. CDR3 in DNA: TGTGCCAGCATTGGGACAGACAATCAGCCCCAGCATTTT.

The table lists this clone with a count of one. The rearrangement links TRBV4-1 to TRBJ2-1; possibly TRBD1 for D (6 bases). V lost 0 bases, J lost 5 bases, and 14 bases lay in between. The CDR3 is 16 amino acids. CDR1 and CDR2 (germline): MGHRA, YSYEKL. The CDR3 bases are TGCGCCAGCAGCCAAGATGTTGGGCAGGGGAACAATGAGCAGTTCTTC. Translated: CASSQDVGQGNNEQFF.